The 7 T cell receptor beta chains listed next were all sequenced from one sample in a study of T cell responses to AZD1222 COVID-19 vaccine. The data were produced by immunoSEQ multiplex PCR, yet TCRdb's version contains in-frame clones alone and is incomplete. The data show 150,000 or so clones, with about 85% seen just once and roughly 2.9% held by the top ten. The sequenced sample was peripheral blood, obtained on day 0 of AZD1222 vaccination. These receptors were obtained from an adult in good health.

The V gene is TRBV4-1, the J gene TRBJ1-6; D uncertain. The CDR3 sequence is 18 residues long. Germline V gene lookup returns CDR1 MGHRA and CDR2 YSYEKL. V lost 0 bases and J lost 0, with 12 bases in between. The CDR3 bases are TGCGCCAGCAGCCAAGAGTCGAGGGAGATCTCCTATAATTCACCCCTCCACTTT. Protein product: CASSQESREISYNSPLHF.

V is TRBV28 and J is TRBJ1-3; TRBD1 matches 9 bases. The ends lost 3 bases at V and 4 bases at J; junction bases unmatched: 4. Germline values: CDR1 MDHEN, CDR2 SYDVKM. The CDR3 is 15 amino acids. The CDR3 DNA sequence: TGTGCCAGCAGTTTGGGACAGGGTATCGGAAACACCATATATTTT. It yields the protein CASSLGQGIGNTIYF. The full variable domain, rest sourced from reference TRBV28 and TRBJ1-3, is DVKVTQSSRYLVKRTGEKVFLECVQDMDHENMFWYRQDPGLGLRLIYFSYDVKMKEKGDIPEGYSVSREKKERFSLILESASTNQTSMYLCASSLGQGIGNTIYFGEGSWLTVV.

The chain joins TRBV5-5 to TRBJ2-1; TRBD2 agrees at 8 bases. Germline CDR1 SGHKS, CDR2 YYEKEE (reference sequence). This CDR3 contains 15 residues. With 3 bases clipped from V and 6 bases from J, the junction kept 8 bases outside the gene matches. CDR3: CASSSHRLAGNEQFF. The DNA of the CDR3 is TGTGCCAGCAGCTCACACCGGCTAGCGGGCAATGAGCAGTTCTTC.

On this clone: Other DNA sequences in the same sample also yield this CDR3. CDR3 loop: CASSQAETQYF. CDR3 DNA: TGTGCCAGCAGCCAAGCAGAGACCCAGTACTTC. The chain recombines TRBV3-1 (or the pseudogene TRBV3-2) with TRBJ2-5; D not resolved. CDR3 length equals 11 residues. Trimming took 1 base from V and 4 from J, leaving 1 base between them. Per germline, CDR1 LGHDT and CDR2 YNNKEL (reference sequence).

The J gene is TRBJ1-5, the V gene TRBV2; 9 nucleotides match TRBD1. This CDR3 spans 15 amino acids. After removal of 5 bases from V and 1 base from J, the junction contained 3 bases not matched to a gene. Germline V CDR1 and CDR2: SNHLY, FYNNEI. This CDR3 is CASSWTGVSNQPQHF. The CDR3 DNA reads TGTGCCAGCAGTTGGACAGGGGTGAGCAATCAGCCCCAGCATTTT.

The J gene is TRBJ1-6, the V gene TRBV19, with D hard to call. V gave up 7 bases and J gave up 6 bases, with 16 bases separating them. CDR1 LNHDA and CDR2 SQIVND come from the germline V gene (reference sequence). The CDR3 consists of 15 residues. The DNA of the CDR3 is TGTGCCAGTACTCCTGACCGATGGGCTAATTCACCCCTCCACTTT. The encoded protein is CASTPDRWANSPLHF. The complete variable domain, with remaining parts taken from reference TRBV19 and TRBJ1-6, reads DGGITQSPKYLFRKEGQNVTLSCEQNLNHDAMYWYRQDPGQGLRLIYYSQIVNDFQKGDIAEGYSVSREKKESFPLTVTSAQKNPTAFYLCASTPDRWANSPLHFGNGTRLTVT.

J is TRBJ1-1 and V is TRBV7-2; D is unresolved. V lost 1 base and J lost 3, with 18 bases in between. The CDR3 contains 17 residues. Germline assignment: CDR1 SGHTA and CDR2 FQGNSA. For the CDR3, the DNA is TGTGCCAGCAGCTTAGGCCGGCATGCCAAGGGCGACACTGAAGCTTTCTTT. It codes for CASSLGRHAKGDTEAFF.